What follows are 25 T cell receptor beta chains derived from one specimen sequenced in a study of yellow fever vaccine responses in identical twins. One entry per CDR3 protein, called by TCRdb with MiXCR from the RT-PCR reads. The repertoire holds around 5,000 distinct CDR3 sequences, with more than 80% as singletons. Sequenced here: T cells from blood (PBMCs), unsorted or a sorted subset (not recorded which), sampled before or after yellow fever vaccination (not recorded which). The receptors originated from a woman in her late teens or twenties who received the yellow fever vaccine.

There are a few counts of this clonotype. The chain has TRBV10-3 and TRBJ2-1; 12 positions agree with TRBD2. Germline lookup yields CDR1 ENHRY and CDR2 SYGVKD. CDR3 length equals 15 residues. V was pared by 4 bases and J by 8 bases, with 6 bases of the junction left unmatched. The CDR3 DNA sequence: TGTGCCATCAGTGCGGCTAGCGGGGGGGCACATGAGCAGTTCTTC. Translating gives CAISAASGGAHEQFF.

The chain recombines TRBV11-2 with TRBJ2-2; TRBD2 matches at 13 bases. This CDR3 region has 16 residues. J was trimmed by 5 bases and V by 4 bases; bases with no gene match: 4. Germline CDR1 reads SGHAT; CDR2 reads FQNNGV. CDR3 sequence: CASSSMTSGRTGELFF. The DNA of the CDR3 is TGTGCCAGCAGCTCCATGACTAGCGGGAGGACCGGGGAGCTGTTTTTT.

The chain employs TRBV18 and TRBJ2-5; no firm D call. The V end lost 2 bases, the J end lost 5 bases, and 12 bases lay between the germline ends. Germline values: CDR1 KGHSH, CDR2 LQKENI. This CDR3 region has 14 residues. CDR3 loop: CASSPGGSRETQYF. The CDR3 coding sequence is TGTGCCAGCTCACCAGGTGGATCGAGGGAGACCCAGTACTTC.

The chain combines TRBV10-1 with TRBJ1-5, with 8 bases matching TRBD1. Trimming took 0 bases from V and 5 from J; bases not matched to a gene: 3. The CDR3 covers 15 residues. Germline CDR1 WNHNN, CDR2 SYGVQD (reference sequence). CDR3 protein: CASSESDREDQPQHF. The DNA for the CDR3 is TGCGCCAGCAGTGAGTCGGACAGGGAGGATCAGCCCCAGCATTTT.

The chain has TRBV11-2 and TRBJ2-5; D call uncertain. In germline, CDR1 is SGHAT, CDR2 FQNNGV. V was shortened by 5 bases and J by 1 base, with 11 bases between the two germline ends. The CDR3 extends over 14 amino acids. The CDR3 DNA reads TGTGCCAGCAGCCGCATTAGACCCCAAGAGACCCAGTACTTC. Translating gives CASSRIRPQETQYF.

The CDR3 is CASIKGPTGGEQYF. The CDR3, as DNA: TGTGCCAGCATAAAGGGGCCGACAGGGGGCGAGCAGTACTTC. This chain uses TRBV2 with TRBJ2-7; 9 bases align to TRBD1. V dropped 7 bases and J dropped 6; count of bases not matched to a gene: 10. CDR3 length equals 14 residues. Germline V lookup: CDR1 SNHLY, CDR2 FYNNEI.

V is TRBV15 and J is TRBJ2-3; 14 nucleotides line up with TRBD2. The CDR3 loop spans 18 amino acids. The V and J ends lost 0 bases and 4 bases, in that order; junction bases with no gene match: 6. Germline loops: CDR1 LNHNV, CDR2 YYDKDF (reference sequence). The CDR3 sequence is CATSRDKRLAGGADTQYF. As DNA, the CDR3 is TGTGCCACCAGCAGAGATAAGAGACTAGCGGGGGGGGCAGATACGCAGTATTTT.

The chain links TRBV11-2 to TRBJ2-5; 11 positions match TRBD1. The germline V gene encodes CDR1 SGHAT and CDR2 FQNNGV. This CDR3 is 16 amino acids long. The ends lost 0 bases at V and 5 bases at J; junction bases unmatched: 5. The CDR3 reads CASSLERTGGWETQYF. The CDR3, as DNA: TGTGCCAGCAGCTTAGAAAGGACAGGGGGCTGGGAGACCCAGTACTTC.

The chain links TRBV12-3 or TRBV12-4 to TRBJ1-6; a weak D match, TRBD1 (5 bases). V lost 4 bases, J lost 7 bases, and 11 bases lay in between. The CDR3 covers 14 residues. The CDR3 nucleotides are TGTGCCAGCAGTTGGGACTTTTCGAATTCACCCCTCCACTTT. Translation gives CASSWDFSNSPLHF.

The rearrangement joins TRBV11-1 to TRBJ1-2; the D is unclear. The CDR3 totals 14 residues. Germline CDR1 SGHAT, CDR2 FQDESV (reference sequence). V lost 5 bases, J lost 4 bases, and 14 bases lay in between. Here the CDR3 reads CASSVGPYSYGYTF. In DNA form, the CDR3 reads TGTGCCAGCAGCGTAGGACCGTACTCCTATGGCTACACCTTC. Based on the CDR3 plus reference TRBV11-1 and TRBJ1-2, the full variable domain is EAEVAQSPRYKITEKSQAVAFWCDPISGHATLYWYRQILGQGPELLVQFQDESVVDDSQLPKDRFSAERLKGVDSTLKIQPAELGDSAMYLCASSVGPYSYGYTFGSGTRLTVV.

The rearrangement joins TRBV18 to TRBJ2-4; 10 bases line up with TRBD1. This CDR3 comprises 15 residues. Germline CDR1 reads KGHSH; CDR2 reads LQKENI. V was clipped by 4 bases and J by 5 bases; unmatched bases: 5. CDR3 DNA: TGTGCCAGCTCACGCACCGGGACAGGGGAAAACATTCAGTACTTC. Protein sequence: CASSRTGTGENIQYF.

The rearrangement uses TRBV27 and TRBJ2-3, with 9 positions matching TRBD1. The CDR3 spans 15 residues. Germline V gives CDR1 MNHEY, CDR2 SMNVEV (reference sequence). Trimming at V came to 3 bases and at J to 1 base, leaving 2 bases not matched to a gene. CDR3 loop: CASSLDRGRTDTQYF. Here the CDR3 DNA reads TGTGCCAGCAGTTTGGACAGGGGCCGCACAGATACGCAGTATTTT.

CDR3 DNA sequence: TGTGCCAGCAGTTTACGGGGAGGCGACGAGCAGTACTTC. This gives the protein CASSLRGGDEQYF. The chain couples TRBV12-3 or TRBV12-4 to TRBJ2-7, with D possibly matching TRBD2 (6 bases). The CDR3 covers 13 residues. The V end lost 2 bases, the J end lost 5 bases, and 10 bases lay between the germline ends.

V is TRBV10-2 and J is TRBJ2-3; D unresolved. Looked up from germline, CDR1 is WSHSY and CDR2 is SAAADI. Between the trimmed V and J ends, which lost 3 bases and 0 bases, there was a span of 10 bases. The CDR3 spans 15 residues. The CDR3 coding sequence is TGCGCCAGCAGTGATTTCTCCCTTAGCACAGATACGCAGTATTTT. Translating gives CASSDFSLSTDTQYF.

This chain uses TRBV10-3 with TRBJ2-1, with 7 bases fitting TRBD2. After removal of 7 bases from V and 6 bases from J, the junction contained 9 bases not matched to a gene. The V gene's germline CDR1 is ENHRY and CDR2 SYGVKD. This CDR3 has 14 amino acids. The CDR3 DNA is TGTGCCATCACACCCAGCGGGGAAGGCAATGAGCAGTTCTTC. Translating gives CAITPSGEGNEQFF.

V and J are TRBV10-3 and TRBJ2-5, with D perhaps given as TRBD1 or TRBD2 (5 bases each). Germline V gene lookup returns CDR1 ENHRY and CDR2 SYGVKD. The CDR3 spans 13 residues. V lost 4 bases to trimming and J lost 1 base, with 7 bases between them. CDR3 sequence reads: CAISGGTQETQYF. The CDR3 DNA is TGTGCCATCAGTGGGGGGACCCAAGAGACCCAGTACTTC.

V usage is TRBV5-2 and J usage is TRBJ2-2; the table's D call, TRBD2, has no DNA check behind it. TRBV5-2 is shown as a pseudogene. The CDR3 has 15 amino acids. The CDR3 reads CASILTAGWPGELFF. CDR3 sequence (DNA): TGTGCCAGCATCCTGACAGCGGGTTGGCCCGGGGAGCTGTTTTTT.

CDR3 nucleotide sequence: TGTGCCAGCAGCAAATCTTTCGGGACTAGCGGGGGATCGTACGAGCAGTACTTC. This gives the protein CASSKSFGTSGGSYEQYF. The V call is TRBV11-1, the J call TRBJ2-7; 14 bases are shared with TRBD2. Germline V gene sequence: CDR1 SGHAT, CDR2 FQDESV (reference sequence). V gave up 5 bases and J gave up 4 bases; unmatched junction bases: 13. The CDR3 runs 18 residues.

The chain employs TRBV2 and TRBJ2-4; D may be TRBD2 (6 bases). There are 15 residues in the CDR3. From germline, CDR1 is SNHLY and CDR2 FYNNEI. V gave up 5 bases and J gave up 8 bases, with 19 bases separating them. This CDR3 is CASSPSGGARDIQYF. In nucleotides, the CDR3 is TGTGCCAGCAGTCCCTCTGGAGGGGCTCGGGACATTCAGTACTTC. The entire variable domain, with the rest obtained from reference TRBV2 and TRBJ2-4, is as follows: EPEVTQTPSHQVTQMGQEVILRCVPISNHLYFYWYRQILGQKVEFLVSFYNNEISEKSEIFDDQFSVERPDGSNFTLKIRSTKLEDSAMYFCASSPSGGARDIQYFGAGTRLSVL.

J is TRBJ1-3 and V is TRBV13; D possibly corresponds to TRBD1 (6 bases). Germline V gives CDR1 PRHDT, CDR2 FYEKMQ (reference sequence). The CDR3 loop spans 13 amino acids. The germline V and J ends were trimmed by 6 bases and 4 bases, with 10 bases remaining between them. The DNA for the CDR3 is TGTGCCAGCAGACCGGACAGCGGAAACACCATATATTTT. Translated: CASRPDSGNTIYF.

This clonotype was detected once. The chain combines TRBV4-2 with TRBJ1-1; 8 bases are shared with TRBD1. J was trimmed by 8 bases and V by 4 bases; bases with no gene match: 6. The length of the CDR3 is 13 residues. Germline CDR1 reads LGHNA; CDR2 reads YNFKEQ. CDR3 sequence: CASSLTRDREAFF. In DNA form, the CDR3 reads TGTGCCAGCAGCCTTACTCGGGACAGGGAAGCTTTCTTT.

This chain connects TRBV27 to TRBJ2-1; D is possibly TRBD1 (6 bases). The V end lost 0 bases, the J end lost 6 bases, and 6 bases lay between the germline ends. CDR3 length equals 13 residues. CDR1 and CDR2 from the germline V gene are MNHEY and SMNVEV (reference sequence). CDR3 sequence (DNA): TGTGCCAGCAGTTTATCAGGGGGCAATGAGCAGTTCTTC. This gives the protein CASSLSGGNEQFF.

This chain connects TRBV4-2 to TRBJ2-3, with 8 bases fitting TRBD2. Trimming cost V 4 bases and J 5 bases; bases outside gene matches: 11. Germline values: CDR1 LGHNA, CDR2 YNFKEQ. This CDR3 has 16 residues. The CDR3 loop reads CASSLIGRGTGDTQYF. The DNA for the CDR3 is TGTGCCAGCAGCCTAATCGGGAGGGGAACTGGAGATACGCAGTATTTT.

The genes are TRBV10-3 and TRBJ2-1, with D perhaps TRBD1 or TRBD2 (6 bases each). The ends were cut back, 1 base at V and 9 bases at J, with 10 bases in the middle. This CDR3 comprises 13 residues. Germline lookup yields CDR1 ENHRY and CDR2 SYGVKD. CDR3 region: CAISEFGGGEQFF. CDR3 sequence (DNA): TGTGCCATCAGTGAGTTCGGAGGGGGTGAGCAGTTCTTC.

J is TRBJ2-4 and V is TRBV27; D possibly uses TRBD1 or TRBD2 (5 bases each). Trimming cost V 0 bases and J 8 bases, with 11 bases left between them. Per the germline V gene, CDR1 is MNHEY and CDR2 is SMNVEV (reference sequence). CDR3 length: 14 amino acids. The CDR3 sequence: CASSLSPGTDIQYF. CDR3 DNA sequence: TGTGCCAGCAGTTTATCGCCGGGGACCGACATTCAGTACTTC.